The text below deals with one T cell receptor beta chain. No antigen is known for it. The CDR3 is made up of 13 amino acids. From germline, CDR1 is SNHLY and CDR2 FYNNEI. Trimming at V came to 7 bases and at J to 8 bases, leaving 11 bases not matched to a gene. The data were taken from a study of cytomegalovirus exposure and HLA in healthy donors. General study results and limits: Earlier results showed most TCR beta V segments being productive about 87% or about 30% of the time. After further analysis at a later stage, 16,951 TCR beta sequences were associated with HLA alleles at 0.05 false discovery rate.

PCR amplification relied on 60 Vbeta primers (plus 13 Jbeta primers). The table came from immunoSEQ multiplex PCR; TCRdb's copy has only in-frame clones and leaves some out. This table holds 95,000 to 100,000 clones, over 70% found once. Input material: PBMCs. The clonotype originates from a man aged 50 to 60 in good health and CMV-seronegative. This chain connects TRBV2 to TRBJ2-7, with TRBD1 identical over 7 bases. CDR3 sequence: CASNWDSKVQQYF. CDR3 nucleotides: TGTGCCAGCAACTGGGACAGTAAGGTCCAGCAGTACTTC.